These T cell receptor beta chains were read from a single sample in a study of response to subunit inactivated influenza vaccine. Via MiXCR, TCRdb re-called the RT-PCR reads, giving one row per CDR3 protein. The repertoire holds 500,000 to 650,000 distinct CDR3 sequences, with approximately 7.7% as singletons. The specimen comprised PBMCs from blood, sampled about 24 months after vaccination. The source of these receptors is a man between 45 and 75 years old who received an inactivated influenza vaccine. Each CDR3 is given with its conserved first and last residue. The D gene is left open where the match is weak. Clone sizes are given selectively: once, few, many, or a class where the clone is expanded.

J,D,V,size,CDR3,DNA
TRBJ1-1,.,TRBV6-1,.,CASSPGDATNTEAFF,TGTGCCAGCAGCCCAGGGGACGCAACGAACACTGAAGCTTTCTTT
TRBJ2-5,.,TRBV20-1,.,CSASPHEYQETQYF,TGCAGTGCTTCCCCCCACGAGTACCAAGAGACCCAGTACTTC
TRBJ2-5,.,TRBV5-4,.,CASSLEGGDQYF,TGTGCCAGCAGCTTGGAAGGGGGGGACCAGTACTTC
TRBJ2-7,.,TRBV20-1,many,CSQRTQGRQYF,TGCAGTCAACGAACGCAGGGGAGGCAGTACTTC
TRBJ1-3,.,TRBV2,few,CASSGSNSRASGNTIYF,TGTGCCAGCAGTGGCAGTAACAGCCGCGCCTCTGGAAACACCATATATTTT
TRBJ2-1,TRBD2,TRBV29-1,many,CSARGLPFPYNEQFF,TGCAGCGCCCGGGGACTACCGTTTCCCTACAATGAGCAGTTCTTC
TRBJ1-4,.,TRBV3-1,many,CASSQRGSFEKLFF,TGTGCCAGCAGCCAAAGGGGTTCGTTTGAAAAACTGTTTTTT
TRBJ2-7,TRBD1,TRBV6-2/TRBV6-3,.,CASRDLRTGNSEQYF,TGTGCCAGCAGAGACCTAAGGACAGGGAATAGCGAGCAGTACTTC
TRBJ2-3,.,TRBV3-1,many,CASSSGTHRTDTQYF,TGTGCCAGCAGCTCCGGGACACACCGCACAGATACGCAGTATTTT
TRBJ2-1,TRBD2,TRBV27,.,CASTYSGRWGNEQFF,TGTGCCAGCACCTATAGCGGGAGGTGGGGCAATGAGCAGTTCTTC
TRBJ1-2,.,TRBV12-3/TRBV12-4,few,CASSPTRAGIVYGYTF,TGTGCCAGCAGTCCCACCCGGGCGGGGATAGTCTATGGCTACACCTTC
TRBJ1-2,TRBD1,TRBV5-1,.,CASSSQGGNYGYTF,TGCGCCAGCAGCTCCCAGGGGGGCAACTATGGCTACACCTTC
TRBJ2-7,.,TRBV12-3/TRBV12-4,many,CASSLKGGQSGEQYF,TGTGCCAGCAGTTTAAAGGGGGGACAGTCGGGCGAGCAGTACTTC
TRBJ1-2,TRBD1,TRBV10-3,many,CAIDADTGGPGYTF,TGTGCCATCGATGCGGATACAGGGGGCCCTGGCTACACCTTC
TRBJ2-2,.,TRBV5-6,many,CASSLGRTGELFF,TGTGCCAGCAGTCTGGGAAGAACCGGGGAGCTGTTTTTT
TRBJ1-3,.,TRBV12-3/TRBV12-4,few,CASSLDTGPGNTIYF,TGTGCCAGCAGTTTAGATACAGGCCCTGGAAACACCATATATTTT
TRBJ2-3,TRBD2,TRBV11-2,few,CASSWTSGRALTDTQYF,TGTGCCAGCAGCTGGACTAGCGGGAGAGCCCTCACAGATACGCAGTATTTT
TRBJ2-3,.,TRBV4-1,many,CASSQDSRTNTQYF,TGCGCCAGCAGCCAAGATTCCCGGACCAATACGCAGTATTTT
TRBJ2-3,TRBD2,TRBV12-3/TRBV12-4,many,CASMSRGADTQYF,TGTGCCAGCATGTCGCGGGGGGCAGATACGCAGTATTTT
TRBJ1-6,TRBD1,TRBV20-1,.,CSASPGTGRSPLHF,TGCAGTGCTAGCCCCGGGACAGGGCGTTCACCCCTCCACTTT
TRBJ1-4,.,TRBV7-2,many,CASSLDRATNEKLFF,TGCGCCAGCAGCTTAGACAGAGCAACTAATGAAAAACTGTTTTTT
TRBJ2-1,.,TRBV29-1,.,CSVDPGNNEQFF,TGCAGCGTTGACCCGGGGAACAATGAGCAGTTCTTC
TRBJ2-1,.,TRBV20-1,many,CSARKDEQFF,TGCAGTGCAAGAAAGGATGAGCAGTTCTTC